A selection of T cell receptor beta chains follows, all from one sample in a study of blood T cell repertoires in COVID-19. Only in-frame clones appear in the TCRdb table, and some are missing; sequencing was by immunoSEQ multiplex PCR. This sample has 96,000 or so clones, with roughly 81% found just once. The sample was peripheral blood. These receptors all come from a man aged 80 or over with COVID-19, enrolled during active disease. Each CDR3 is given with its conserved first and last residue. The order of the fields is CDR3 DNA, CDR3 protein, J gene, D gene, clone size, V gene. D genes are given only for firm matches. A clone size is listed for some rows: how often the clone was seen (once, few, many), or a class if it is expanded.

CDR3 DNA: TGTGCCACCAGTAGGGACAGGTCGAACACCGGGGAGCTGTTTTTT
CDR3 protein: CATSRDRSNTGELFF
J gene: TRBJ2-2
D gene: TRBD1
clone size: .
V gene: TRBV5-4

CDR3 DNA: TGTGCCATCAGTGAAAGACAGGGGTCCTACGAGCAGTACTTC
CDR3 protein: CAISERQGSYEQYF
J gene: TRBJ2-7
D gene: TRBD1
clone size: once
V gene: TRBV10-3

CDR3 DNA: TGTGCCAGCAGCGTAGTCGGGGGCTCTGGAAACACCATATATTTT
CDR3 protein: CASSVVGGSGNTIYF
J gene: TRBJ1-3
D gene: .
clone size: .
V gene: TRBV9

CDR3 DNA: TGCAGCGTTCCGACAGGGGTGGTGAACACTGAAGCTTTCTTT
CDR3 protein: CSVPTGVVNTEAFF
J gene: TRBJ1-1
D gene: TRBD1
clone size: .
V gene: TRBV29-1

CDR3 DNA: TGTGCCAGCAGCTCCGTGACAGGGGTGGGCTATGGCTACACCTTC
CDR3 protein: CASSSVTGVGYGYTF
J gene: TRBJ1-2
D gene: TRBD1
clone size: few
V gene: TRBV5-6

CDR3 DNA: TGTGCCAGCTCACAAAGCATTACCGTAGCGGGACCGACAAGGGGCGCCTACAATGAGCAGTTCTTC
CDR3 protein: CASSQSITVAGPTRGAYNEQFF
J gene: TRBJ2-1
D gene: TRBD2
clone size: .
V gene: TRBV18

CDR3 DNA: TGTGCCAGCACGGCGCGGGGGGTCGCCCAGCATTTT
CDR3 protein: CASTARGVAQHF
J gene: TRBJ1-5
D gene: .
clone size: .
V gene: TRBV12-3/TRBV12-4

CDR3 DNA: TGTGCCAGCAGTGTGGGACTAATCCTTGAGCAGTTCTTC
CDR3 protein: CASSVGLILEQFF
J gene: TRBJ2-1
D gene: TRBD2
clone size: .
V gene: TRBV2

CDR3 DNA: TGTGCCAGCAGTTACGCAAGGGGTCCTGGAAACACCATATATTTT
CDR3 protein: CASSYARGPGNTIYF
J gene: TRBJ1-3
D gene: .
clone size: .
V gene: TRBV6-6

CDR3 DNA: TGTGCCTGGAGTGTCCCTGGGACAGCGGGCCAAGAGACCCAGTACTTC
CDR3 protein: CAWSVPGTAGQETQYF
J gene: TRBJ2-5
D gene: .
clone size: .
V gene: TRBV30

CDR3 DNA: TGTGCCAGCAGCCGTACAGTCAATAATAACTATGGCTACACCTTC
CDR3 protein: CASSRTVNNNYGYTF
J gene: TRBJ1-2
D gene: .
clone size: .
V gene: TRBV5-4

CDR3 DNA: TGTGCCAGCAGTAGAACCGGGGAACGTGAAGCTTTCTTT
CDR3 protein: CASSRTGEREAFF
J gene: TRBJ1-1
D gene: .
clone size: .
V gene: TRBV6-5

CDR3 DNA: TGTGCCAGCAGTTCAACGTCGCGGACAGGGGACATCTCTGGAAACACCATATATTTT
CDR3 protein: CASSSTSRTGDISGNTIYF
J gene: TRBJ1-3
D gene: TRBD1
clone size: .
V gene: TRBV28

CDR3 DNA: TGTGCCAGTACCAACATTAGGACAGGTACTAACTATGGCTACACCTTC
CDR3 protein: CASTNIRTGTNYGYTF
J gene: TRBJ1-2
D gene: TRBD1
clone size: .
V gene: TRBV19

CDR3 DNA: TGTGCCAGCAGCCGCCAAGTAACTAGCGGGGGTTATACGCAGTATTTT
CDR3 protein: CASSRQVTSGGYTQYF
J gene: TRBJ2-3
D gene: TRBD2
clone size: .
V gene: TRBV3-1/TRBV3-2

CDR3 DNA: TGTGCCAGCAGCCCCAGGAGGGGAGGGGGCAATCAGCCCCAGCATTTT
CDR3 protein: CASSPRRGGGNQPQHF
J gene: TRBJ1-5
D gene: .
clone size: .
V gene: TRBV11-2

CDR3 DNA: TGTGCCACCAGTCACGGTAGCAATCAGCCCCAGCATTTT
CDR3 protein: CATSHGSNQPQHF
J gene: TRBJ1-5
D gene: .
clone size: once
V gene: TRBV7-8

CDR3 DNA: TGTGCCAGTACCCAGGGGACTAGCGGGGCGGAGACCCAGTACTTC
CDR3 protein: CASTQGTSGAETQYF
J gene: TRBJ2-5
D gene: TRBD2
clone size: many
V gene: TRBV19

CDR3 DNA: TGTGCCAGCAGCCCTTGGAACCCCGGAGGAAGGAATGAGCAGTTCTTC
CDR3 protein: CASSPWNPGGRNEQFF
J gene: TRBJ2-1
D gene: .
clone size: once
V gene: TRBV3-1/TRBV3-2

CDR3 DNA: TGTGCCAGCAGCCGGGACAGGAGCACTGAAGCTTTCTTT
CDR3 protein: CASSRDRSTEAFF
J gene: TRBJ1-1
D gene: TRBD1
clone size: .
V gene: TRBV11-2

CDR3 DNA: TGTGCCAGCAGTGAGATGAGGACTGGAAACACCATATATTTT
CDR3 protein: CASSEMRTGNTIYF
J gene: TRBJ1-3
D gene: .
clone size: .
V gene: TRBV2

CDR3 DNA: TGTGCCAGCAGTCCCTTAGGGCAGGGGGGTTCCTACGAGCAGTACTTC
CDR3 protein: CASSPLGQGGSYEQYF
J gene: TRBJ2-7
D gene: .
clone size: .
V gene: TRBV27

CDR3 DNA: TGTGCCAGTAGTAGGGCAAAGGTGGGACAGGGCGCCTCAAATGGGGGGGACACCGGGGAGCTGTTTTTT
CDR3 protein: CASSRAKVGQGASNGGDTGELFF
J gene: TRBJ2-2
D gene: TRBD1
clone size: .
V gene: TRBV19

CDR3 DNA: TGTGCCAGTAGTGGGGGACAGGGCCGAGGGGAGACCCAGTACTTC
CDR3 protein: CASSGGQGRGETQYF
J gene: TRBJ2-5
D gene: TRBD1
clone size: .
V gene: TRBV19

CDR3 DNA: TGTGCCAGCAGCTTAGACGGGGGAACGAGGGGCTACACCTTC
CDR3 protein: CASSLDGGTRGYTF
J gene: TRBJ1-2
D gene: .
clone size: .
V gene: TRBV7-9

CDR3 DNA: TGTGCCAGCAGCCCCCCCGGAGCCGGGGTACAGCAGTACTTC
CDR3 protein: CASSPPGAGVQQYF
J gene: TRBJ2-7
D gene: .
clone size: .
V gene: TRBV28

CDR3 DNA: TGTGCCAGCTGTATGATGGAGTTCGGCGAGCAGTACTTC
CDR3 protein: CASCMMEFGEQYF
J gene: TRBJ2-7
D gene: .
clone size: .
V gene: TRBV12-3/TRBV12-4

CDR3 DNA: TGTGCCAGCAGCGGACTAGTATTGGGCGGGGAGCTGTTTTTT
CDR3 protein: CASSGLVLGGELFF
J gene: TRBJ2-2
D gene: TRBD2
clone size: .
V gene: TRBV2

CDR3 DNA: TGTGCCAGCAGAGAGGCGGGACAGGGCGTCCAAGAGACCCAGTACTTC
CDR3 protein: CASREAGQGVQETQYF
J gene: TRBJ2-5
D gene: TRBD1
clone size: .
V gene: TRBV28

CDR3 DNA: TGTGCCAGCAGCTTTAGAGTGGGGCCGAACACTGAAGCTTTCTTT
CDR3 protein: CASSFRVGPNTEAFF
J gene: TRBJ1-1
D gene: .
clone size: .
V gene: TRBV5-4

CDR3 DNA: TGTGCCAGCAGTCTTACCTTAGCCGGGACAGGGTTTGCCCACGAGCAGTACTTC
CDR3 protein: CASSLTLAGTGFAHEQYF
J gene: TRBJ2-7
D gene: TRBD1
clone size: few
V gene: TRBV28

CDR3 DNA: TGTGCCAGCAGCTCCCGAGGCGGGGGCCCCACAGATACGCAGTATTTT
CDR3 protein: CASSSRGGGPTDTQYF
J gene: TRBJ2-3
D gene: .
clone size: .
V gene: TRBV11-3

CDR3 DNA: TGTGCCAGCAGCCCCCTATGGGGGGGGGAGGATGAAAAACTGTTTTTT
CDR3 protein: CASSPLWGGEDEKLFF
J gene: TRBJ1-4
D gene: .
clone size: once
V gene: TRBV7-8

CDR3 DNA: TGTGCCTCCGAGGCGGGGGGAGGAGACAATGAGCAGTTCTTC
CDR3 protein: CASEAGGGDNEQFF
J gene: TRBJ2-1
D gene: TRBD2
clone size: .
V gene: TRBV2

CDR3 DNA: TGTGCCAGCAGGGGGGGGACCGATAATTCACCCCTCCACTTT
CDR3 protein: CASRGGTDNSPLHF
J gene: TRBJ1-6
D gene: .
clone size: .
V gene: TRBV6-5

CDR3 DNA: TGTGCCAGCAGCATCGGGACTAGCGGGGAGCCTCAAGAGACCCAGTACTTC
CDR3 protein: CASSIGTSGEPQETQYF
J gene: TRBJ2-5
D gene: TRBD2
clone size: .
V gene: TRBV5-4

CDR3 DNA: TGTGCCAGCAGCTTTCCCACTAGCGGGGGAAACACCGGGGAGCTGTTTTTT
CDR3 protein: CASSFPTSGGNTGELFF
J gene: TRBJ2-2
D gene: TRBD2
clone size: .
V gene: TRBV7-3

CDR3 DNA: TGTGCCAGCAGCCAAGATCTAGGACACTGGAAAGAGACCCAGTACTTC
CDR3 protein: CASSQDLGHWKETQYF
J gene: TRBJ2-5
D gene: .
clone size: .
V gene: TRBV3-1/TRBV3-2

CDR3 DNA: TGTGCCAGCTCACCAGCAGGTAGCTCCTATAATTCACCCCTCCACTTT
CDR3 protein: CASSPAGSSYNSPLHF
J gene: TRBJ1-6
D gene: .
clone size: .
V gene: TRBV18

CDR3 DNA: TGTGCCAGCTCACTCACAGGGGATCAGCCCCAGCATTTT
CDR3 protein: CASSLTGDQPQHF
J gene: TRBJ1-5
D gene: TRBD1
clone size: .
V gene: TRBV18

CDR3 DNA: TGTGCCAGCTCCCTAGGACAGGGGGCGAGTGGTGTATTT
CDR3 protein: CASSLGQGASGVF
J gene: TRBJ1-1
D gene: TRBD1
clone size: .
V gene: TRBV18

CDR3 DNA: TGTGCCAGCAGCCAGGGGAGGGCCCAGCCCCAGCATTTT
CDR3 protein: CASSQGRAQPQHF
J gene: TRBJ1-5
D gene: .
clone size: many
V gene: TRBV6-5

CDR3 DNA: TGCAGCGTTGAAGATCGCTCAGCCTACGAGCAGTACTTC
CDR3 protein: CSVEDRSAYEQYF
J gene: TRBJ2-7
D gene: .
clone size: .
V gene: TRBV29-1

CDR3 DNA: TGTGCCAGCAGTGAAGGTTCAGGGAATGGAAACACCATATATTTT
CDR3 protein: CASSEGSGNGNTIYF
J gene: TRBJ1-3
D gene: .
clone size: .
V gene: TRBV2

CDR3 DNA: TGTGCCAGCAGCACCCCGATTATAGCGGCAGCGGAAGGAGGTACGCAGTATTTT
CDR3 protein: CASSTPIIAAAEGGTQYF
J gene: TRBJ2-3
D gene: .
clone size: .
V gene: TRBV21-1

CDR3 DNA: TGTGCCAGCAGCCGGACAGGGAGTGTAGGCAATCAGCCCCAGCATTTT
CDR3 protein: CASSRTGSVGNQPQHF
J gene: TRBJ1-5
D gene: TRBD1
clone size: .
V gene: TRBV13

CDR3 DNA: TGTCCCAGCAGCTTAGTCTGGCCCCCCTTGGATACGCAGTATTTT
CDR3 protein: CPSSLVWPPLDTQYF
J gene: TRBJ2-3
D gene: .
clone size: once
V gene: TRBV7-8

CDR3 DNA: TGTGCCAGCTCACCGATTAGGGACAGAGCCACTGAAGCTTTCTTT
CDR3 protein: CASSPIRDRATEAFF
J gene: TRBJ1-1
D gene: TRBD1
clone size: .
V gene: TRBV18

CDR3 DNA: TGTGCCAGCAGCTTGGGACAGAGCTACGAGCAGTACTTC
CDR3 protein: CASSLGQSYEQYF
J gene: TRBJ2-7
D gene: TRBD1
clone size: once
V gene: TRBV6-5